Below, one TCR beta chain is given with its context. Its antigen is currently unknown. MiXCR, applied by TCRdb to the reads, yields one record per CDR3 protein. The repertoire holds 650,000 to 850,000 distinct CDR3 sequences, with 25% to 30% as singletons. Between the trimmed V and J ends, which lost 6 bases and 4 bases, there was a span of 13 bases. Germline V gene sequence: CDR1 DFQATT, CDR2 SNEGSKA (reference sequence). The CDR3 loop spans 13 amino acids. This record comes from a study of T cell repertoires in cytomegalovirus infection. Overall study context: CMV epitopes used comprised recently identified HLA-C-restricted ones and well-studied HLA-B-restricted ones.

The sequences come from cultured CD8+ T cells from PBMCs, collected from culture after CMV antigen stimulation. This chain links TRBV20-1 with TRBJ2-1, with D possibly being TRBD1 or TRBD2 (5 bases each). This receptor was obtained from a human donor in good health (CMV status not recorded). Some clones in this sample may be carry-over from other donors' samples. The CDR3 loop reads CSATRGSYNEQFF. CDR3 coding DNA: TGCAGTGCCACACGGGGCAGTTACAATGAGCAGTTCTTC.